These T cell receptor beta chains were read from a single sample in a study of T-cell memory formation after mild COVID-19. TCRdb analysed the 5' RACE reads with MiXCR anew, one entry per CDR3 protein. The table lists approximately 210,000 distinct CDR3 sequences, around 19% of them singletons. What was sequenced was PBMCs or a T cell subset sorted from them (not recorded which). All receptors derive from an adult woman who had mild COVID-19 (a few samples of this study predate the infection). Cell type and time point are not known. Each CDR3 is given with its conserved first and last residue. A D gene is named only where the DNA matches it firmly. Rows give clone size only sometimes, using once, few, many, or a class for an expanded clone.

J gene | V gene | D gene | clone size | CDR3 protein | CDR3 DNA
TRBJ2-5 | TRBV3-1 | - | - | CASSQEDPWRAKMETQYF | TGTGCCAGCAGCCAAGAAGATCCTTGGCGGGCCAAAATGGAGACCCAGTACTTC
TRBJ2-1 | TRBV29-1 | TRBD1 | few | CSVERGQFNEQFF | TGCAGCGTTGAGAGGGGGCAGTTCAATGAGCAGTTCTTC
TRBJ2-7 | TRBV3-1 | - | few | CASSPTRDNYEQYF | TGTGCCAGCAGCCCCACCCGGGACAACTACGAGCAGTACTTC
TRBJ2-1 | TRBV20-1 | TRBD1 | few | CSAGGQGAPSSYNEQFF | TGCAGTGCTGGGGGACAGGGGGCCCCGAGCTCCTACAATGAGCAGTTCTTC
TRBJ1-1 | TRBV18 | - | - | CASSSKSNTEAFF | TGTGCCAGCTCATCAAAATCGAACACTGAAGCTTTCTTT
TRBJ1-5 | TRBV3-1 | TRBD1 | - | CASSQDGGQRNQPQHF | TGTGCCAGCAGCCAAGATGGGGGACAGCGGAATCAGCCCCAGCATTTT
TRBJ2-7 | TRBV7-2 | - | - | CASSQALGPQSYEQYF | TGTGCCAGCAGCCAAGCTTTGGGGCCGCAGTCCTACGAGCAGTACTTC
TRBJ2-6 | TRBV5-1 | - | - | CASSSWIMSGANVLTF | TGCGCCAGCAGCTCCTGGATCATGTCTGGGGCCAACGTCCTGACTTTC
TRBJ2-3 | TRBV14 | - | many | CASSHVAGLVTDTQYF | TGTGCCAGCAGCCACGTGGCAGGGTTAGTCACAGATACGCAGTATTTT
TRBJ1-5 | TRBV7-2 | - | - | CASSLASGRRQPQHF | TGTGCCAGCAGCTTAGCGTCAGGACGGCGACAGCCCCAGCATTTT
TRBJ2-3 | TRBV25-1 | - | few | CASSAGGTDTQYF | TGTGCCAGCAGTGCGGGAGGCACAGATACGCAGTATTTT
TRBJ2-1 | TRBV7-2 | - | few | CASSIGGGEQFF | TGTGCCAGCAGCATAGGAGGGGGTGAGCAGTTCTTC
TRBJ2-3 | TRBV7-8 | - | few | CASSLQGRGGGTDTQYF | TGTGCCAGCAGCCTTCAAGGGAGGGGGGGAGGCACAGATACGCAGTATTTT
TRBJ2-7 | TRBV3-1 | TRBD2 | - | CATRTSGSYEQYF | TGTGCCACCCGAACTAGCGGATCCTACGAGCAGTACTTC
TRBJ2-7 | TRBV7-2 | TRBD2 | - | CASSPGLAGGPSEQYF | TGTGCCAGCAGCCCGGGACTAGCGGGAGGGCCTTCCGAGCAGTACTTC
TRBJ2-1 | TRBV7-9 | - | few | CASSLGTRLNNEQFF | TGTGCCAGCAGCTTAGGCACTAGGCTGAACAATGAGCAGTTCTTC
TRBJ1-5 | TRBV20-1 | - | - | CSARTENNQPQHF | TGCAGTGCACGGACAGAGAATAATCAGCCCCAGCATTTT